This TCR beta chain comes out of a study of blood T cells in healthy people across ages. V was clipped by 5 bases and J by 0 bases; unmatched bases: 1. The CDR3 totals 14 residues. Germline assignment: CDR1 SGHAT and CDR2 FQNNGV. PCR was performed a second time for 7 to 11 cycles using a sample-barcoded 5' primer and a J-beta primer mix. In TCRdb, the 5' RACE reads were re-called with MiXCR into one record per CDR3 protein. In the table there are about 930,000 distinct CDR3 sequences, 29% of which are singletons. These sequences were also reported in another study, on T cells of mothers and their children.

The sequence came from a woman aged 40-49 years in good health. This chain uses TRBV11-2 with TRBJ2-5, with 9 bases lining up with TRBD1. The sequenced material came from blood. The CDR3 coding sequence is TGTGCCAGCAGCACAGGGGGCTACCAAGAGACCCAGTACTTC. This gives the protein CASSTGGYQETQYF.